This is a list of T cell receptor beta chains from one sample in a study of a mutant IDH1 vaccine in newly diagnosed glioma. Measured with immunoSEQ multiplex PCR; TCRdb has only the in-frame clones, and not every one. The sample has about 56,000 clones; around 75% are singletons. The antigens of these receptors remain unknown. This specimen consisted of PBMCs, obtained from a glioma patient whose treatment included an IDH1 peptide vaccine. These receptors were collected from a man aged 45 to 65 with glioma. The CDR3 runs from the conserved cysteine through the conserved F or W. A D gene is named only where the DNA matches it firmly. Expanded clones get a size class; other rows say once, few or many, or leave the size out.

D gene: NA
V gene: TRBV5-6
J gene: TRBJ1-1
clone size: NA
CDR3 DNA: TGTGCCAGCAGGTGGGGACAAACAATCGGGTCTGAAGCTTTCTTT
CDR3 protein: CASRWGQTIGSEAFF

D gene: NA
V gene: TRBV19
J gene: TRBJ1-4
clone size: few
CDR3 DNA: TGTGCCAGTAGTATCAGGGGTTTGAATGAAAAACTGTTTTTT
CDR3 protein: CASSIRGLNEKLFF

D gene: NA
V gene: TRBV2
J gene: TRBJ1-2
clone size: NA
CDR3 DNA: TGTGCCAGCAGTGAAAAGGGGAAAGAGGCGGACACCTTC
CDR3 protein: CASSEKGKEADTF

D gene: NA
V gene: TRBV5-4
J gene: TRBJ2-7
clone size: NA
CDR3 DNA: TGTGCCAGCAGCTTGAGCGAGGCGGACGAGCAGTACTTC
CDR3 protein: CASSLSEADEQYF

D gene: NA
V gene: TRBV4-2
J gene: TRBJ2-6
clone size: NA
CDR3 DNA: TGTGCCAGCAGCCAAGACCTCCTCCCTGGGGCCAACGTCCTGACTTTC
CDR3 protein: CASSQDLLPGANVLTF

D gene: NA
V gene: TRBV6-1
J gene: TRBJ2-7
clone size: NA
CDR3 DNA: TGTGCCAGCAGTGTTTCAGGGAAGCGCCGGTACTTC
CDR3 protein: CASSVSGKRRYF

D gene: TRBD1
V gene: TRBV6-5
J gene: TRBJ1-1
clone size: once
CDR3 DNA: TGTGCCAGCAGTTACCCGACAGGGGGCACAACTGAAGCTTTCTTT
CDR3 protein: CASSYPTGGTTEAFF

D gene: NA
V gene: TRBV19
J gene: TRBJ2-1
clone size: once
CDR3 DNA: TGTGCCACCGGGGTTTACAATGAGCAGTTCTTC
CDR3 protein: CATGVYNEQFF

D gene: NA
V gene: TRBV6-1
J gene: TRBJ2-7
clone size: NA
CDR3 DNA: TGTGCCAGCAGCGTTGACAGAAGACAGTACTTC
CDR3 protein: CASSVDRRQYF

D gene: NA
V gene: TRBV27
J gene: TRBJ2-6
clone size: NA
CDR3 DNA: TGTGCCAGCTCTCCCGGAACAGGGAGGGGTGGGGCCAACGTCCTGACTTTC
CDR3 protein: CASSPGTGRGGANVLTF

D gene: NA
V gene: TRBV11-2
J gene: TRBJ1-4
clone size: NA
CDR3 DNA: TGTGCCAGCAGCTCTTGGGGGGTGGTCGAAAAACTGTTTTTT
CDR3 protein: CASSSWGVVEKLFF

D gene: NA
V gene: TRBV7-7
J gene: TRBJ2-5
clone size: NA
CDR3 DNA: TGTGCTAGCAGCTTAGGCCAGGGTCGGGGAGAGACCCAGTACTTC
CDR3 protein: CASSLGQGRGETQYF

D gene: TRBD1
V gene: TRBV10-3
J gene: TRBJ2-4
clone size: NA
CDR3 DNA: TGTGCCATCAGTGAGTCGGGGCAGGGGGAGAACATTCAGTACTTC
CDR3 protein: CAISESGQGENIQYF

D gene: NA
V gene: TRBV14
J gene: TRBJ1-1
clone size: NA
CDR3 DNA: TGTGCCAGCAGCCCCCGGGGGGGGTACACTGAAGCTTTCTTT
CDR3 protein: CASSPRGGYTEAFF

D gene: NA
V gene: TRBV14
J gene: TRBJ1-3
clone size: NA
CDR3 DNA: TGTGCCAGCAGCCAAGGGATGGGGGCGAACTTATTTGGAAACACCATATATTTT
CDR3 protein: CASSQGMGANLFGNTIYF

D gene: NA
V gene: TRBV7-2
J gene: TRBJ2-7
clone size: NA
CDR3 DNA: TGTGCCAGCAGCTTATCGTCTGGAGAGCAGTACTTC
CDR3 protein: CASSLSSGEQYF

D gene: NA
V gene: TRBV5-1
J gene: TRBJ2-2
clone size: few
CDR3 DNA: TGCGCCAGCAGTCTAGTCACGAACACCAGGGAGCTGTTTTTT
CDR3 protein: CASSLVTNTRELFF

D gene: NA
V gene: TRBV27
J gene: TRBJ2-1
clone size: few
CDR3 DNA: TGTGCCAGCAGTTTCCGCCCTCGACACCCCTACAATGAGCAGTTCTTC
CDR3 protein: CASSFRPRHPYNEQFF

D gene: NA
V gene: TRBV20-1
J gene: TRBJ2-7
clone size: NA
CDR3 DNA: TGCAGTGCGCCAGGCGTCTACGAGCAGTACTTC
CDR3 protein: CSAPGVYEQYF

D gene: TRBD1
V gene: TRBV13
J gene: TRBJ2-1
clone size: NA
CDR3 DNA: TGTGCCAGCAGCGCGGACAGGGTTGAAGACAATGAGCAGTTCTTC
CDR3 protein: CASSADRVEDNEQFF

D gene: NA
V gene: TRBV11-1
J gene: TRBJ1-6
clone size: NA
CDR3 DNA: TGTGCCAGCAGCGGGCAGGTGGATTCACCCCTCCACTTT
CDR3 protein: CASSGQVDSPLHF

D gene: NA
V gene: TRBV28
J gene: TRBJ2-1
clone size: NA
CDR3 DNA: TGTGCCAGCAGTTTTGGGACGGACTACAATGAGCAGTTCTTC
CDR3 protein: CASSFGTDYNEQFF

D gene: NA
V gene: TRBV29-1
J gene: TRBJ2-7
clone size: NA
CDR3 DNA: TGCAGCGTTGTCCCACTGGACGCAGGGGAGTACTTC
CDR3 protein: CSVVPLDAGEYF